This T cell receptor (beta chain) was sequenced during a study of control samples from healthy donors and cancer patients. V shed 2 bases, J shed 7 bases, and the junction held 6 bases outside the gene matches. Germline V gene data show CDR1 as LNHDA and CDR2 as SQIVND (reference sequence). CDR3 length: 16 amino acids. Method: immunoSEQ multiplex PCR; TCRdb's copy keeps in-frame clones and lacks some. The sample lists tens of thousands of clones, approximately 91% occurring once. The receptor comes from a woman in her forties or fifties in good health. J is TRBJ1-6 and V is TRBV19, with 9 bases matching TRBD1. Sequencing used blood. The CDR3 nucleotides read TGTGCCAGTAGTATAACAGGGGGCCGGTTGAATTCACCCCTCCACTTT. Translated: CASSITGGRLNSPLHF.